This T cell receptor (beta chain) was sequenced during a study of Ad26.COV2.S vaccination and SARS-CoV-2 variants. The germline V gene has CDR1 SGHRS and CDR2 YFSETQ. There are 15 residues in the CDR3. The ends lost 0 bases at V and 0 bases at J; junction bases unmatched: 2. This clone was seen just once. Assay: immunoSEQ multiplex PCR; the TCRdb copy retains only in-frame clones and omits some. This repertoire shows 150,000 to 200,000 clones, roughly 89% found once; its top ten account for under 7.5%. This TCR derives from a human donor who had recovered from COVID-19. The chain combines TRBV5-1 with TRBJ1-1; TRBD1 matches 7 bases. The sample here was peripheral blood, taken after recovery from COVID-19. CDR3 in DNA: TGCGCCAGCAGCTTGGAGGACAGGTTGAACACTGAAGCTTTCTTT. This sequence encodes CASSLEDRLNTEAFF.